This T cell receptor (beta chain) was profiled in a study of CD8 T cells in ankylosing spondylitis. Whole-study findings and limits: Typical of ankylosing spondylitis blood, it appeared, was a TCR beta motif of 7 or 8 highly homologous variants. Disease-linked clones proved CD8+ and comparatively uncommon in peripheral blood.

This clonotype was counted at least ten times. Its target is not known. The TCR beta libraries were generated through quantitative 5'-RACE incorporating molecular barcodes. TCRdb reprocessed the 5' RACE reads via MiXCR and lists one record per CDR3 protein. In the table there are 150,000 to 200,000 distinct CDR3 sequences, roughly 12% of which are singletons. Trimming removed 0 bases at V and 7 bases at J, with 15 bases between. CDR3 length: 16 amino acids. Sequencing was done on a sample of blood, either unsorted or a sorted T cell fraction (not recorded which). The TCR sequence derives from a male donor with ankylosing spondylitis or in good health (not recorded which). The chain has TRBV12-3 or TRBV12-4 and TRBJ1-4; D is unresolved. The CDR3 sequence: CASSLAPGLRGEKLFF. In DNA form, the CDR3 reads TGTGCCAGCAGTTTAGCTCCGGGATTACGGGGTGAAAAACTGTTTTTT.